These T cell receptor beta chains were read from a single sample in a study of follicular helper T cells after annual influenza vaccination. TCRdb's table, derived via immunoSEQ multiplex PCR, lists solely in-frame clones and lacks some. The repertoire holds 26,000 or so clones, with roughly 80% as singletons. Here the sequenced sample was CXCR5+ CD38- circulating T follicular helper cells from blood, taken on the day of influenza vaccination. These receptors were collected from an adult who received the influenza vaccine. Both conserved end residues are part of each CDR3. A D gene is named only where the DNA matches it firmly. For some rows the clone size is stated as once, few or many, or as a class when expanded; others skip it.

clone_size | j_call | d_call | cdr3_length | v_call | cdr3_aa | cdr3_nt
. | TRBJ1-4 | . | 14 | TRBV19 | CASSVQSSNEKLFF | TGTGCCAGTAGTGTACAGTCCTCTAATGAAAAACTGTTTTTT
. | TRBJ2-1 | . | 14 | TRBV13 | CASTTRHSYNEQFF | TGTGCCAGCACCACGCGACATTCTTACAATGAGCAGTTCTTC
. | TRBJ2-7 | TRBD1 | 14 | TRBV6-5 | CASSDPGQINEQYF | TGTGCCAGCAGTGACCCGGGACAGATTAACGAGCAGTACTTC
few | TRBJ2-3 | TRBD1 | 17 | TRBV10-3 | CAISEPRQGTGTDTQYF | TGTGCCATCAGTGAGCCGAGACAGGGCACGGGCACAGATACGCAGTATTTT
few | TRBJ1-3 | . | 14 | TRBV9 | CASTRADSGNTIYF | TGTGCCAGCACCAGGGCGGACTCTGGAAACACCATATATTTT
. | TRBJ2-3 | . | 15 | TRBV5-1 | CASSLGRASTDTQYF | TGCGCCAGCAGCTTGGGCAGGGCTAGCACAGATACGCAGTATTTT
. | TRBJ1-5 | . | 17 | TRBV27 | CASQPILYGRGNQPQHF | TGTGCCAGCCAACCTATACTATACGGCCGGGGCAATCAGCCCCAGCATTTT
. | TRBJ2-6 | TRBD1 | 17 | TRBV27 | CASSLTGAPSGANVLTF | TGTGCCAGCAGTTTGACAGGGGCACCATCTGGGGCCAACGTCCTGACTTTC
. | TRBJ2-6 | . | 17 | TRBV6-1 | CASSEFRTASGANVLTF | TGTGCCAGCAGTGAGTTTCGGACAGCCTCTGGGGCCAACGTCCTGACTTTC
. | TRBJ2-3 | . | 13 | TRBV27 | CASSPQFTDTQYF | TGTGCCAGCAGTCCGCAGTTTACAGATACGCAGTATTTT
. | TRBJ2-7 | . | 15 | TRBV5-6 | CASSLGPGLTYEQYF | TGTGCCAGCAGCTTGGGACCCGGGTTAACCTACGAGCAGTACTTC
. | TRBJ1-4 | TRBD1 | 15 | TRBV28 | CASRPGQGAWEKLFF | TGTGCCAGCAGGCCCGGACAGGGGGCTTGGGAAAAACTGTTTTTT
. | TRBJ2-1 | . | 15 | TRBV6-1 | CASSEMSGIVNEQFF | TGTGCCAGCAGTGAAATGAGCGGAATAGTCAATGAGCAGTTCTTC
. | TRBJ2-7 | TRBD1 | 16 | TRBV18 | CASSPVTGGQPYEQYF | TGTGCCAGCTCACCAGTTACTGGGGGACAGCCCTACGAGCAGTACTTC
few | TRBJ2-1 | . | 15 | TRBV5-1 | CASSWGGGGSNEQFF | TGCGCCAGCAGCTGGGGCGGGGGCGGATCTAATGAGCAGTTCTTC
. | TRBJ2-2 | TRBD2 | 18 | TRBV7-6 | CASSRRGGGASNTGELFF | TGTGCCAGCAGCCGCCGAGGCGGGGGGGCCTCGAACACCGGGGAGCTGTTTTTT
. | TRBJ1-2 | . | 14 | TRBV28 | CASSSGHRNYGYTF | TGTGCCAGCAGTTCGGGACATCGGAACTATGGCTACACCTTC
. | TRBJ2-7 | TRBD2 | 15 | TRBV7-2 | CASSLAQSGGIHQYF | TGTGCCAGCAGCTTAGCGCAAAGCGGGGGAATCCACCAGTACTTC
. | TRBJ2-7 | TRBD1 | 13 | TRBV10-3 | CAISDRGPYEQYF | TGTGCCATCAGTGATAGGGGGCCGTACGAGCAGTACTTC
. | TRBJ2-4 | TRBD1 | 20 | TRBV14 | CASSQEYRGRSTGAKNIQYF | TGTGCCAGCAGCCAAGAGTACAGGGGACGCTCTACCGGAGCCAAAAACATTCAGTACTTC
. | TRBJ1-4 | TRBD1 | 16 | TRBV15 | CATSRARTGGDEKLFF | TGTGCCACCAGCAGAGCAAGAACAGGGGGAGATGAAAAACTGTTTTTT
. | TRBJ2-6 | TRBD1 | 18 | TRBV19 | CASQPPRQGLSGANVLTF | TGTGCCAGTCAACCCCCGCGACAGGGGCTCTCTGGGGCCAACGTCCTGACTTTC
. | TRBJ2-3 | . | 15 | TRBV9 | CASSPSPTSSDTQYF | TGTGCCAGCAGCCCTAGCCCGACTAGTTCAGATACGCAGTATTTT
. | TRBJ1-1 | TRBD1 | 20 | TRBV28 | CASSFSWDRDTLWVNTEAFF | TGTGCCAGCAGTTTTAGTTGGGACAGGGATACCCTCTGGGTGAACACTGAAGCTTTCTTT
. | TRBJ2-5 | TRBD1 | 15 | TRBV23-1 | CASSQSPGQQETQYF | TGCGCCAGCAGTCAATCCCCGGGACAGCAAGAGACCCAGTACTTC
. | TRBJ2-3 | . | 16 | TRBV6-1 | CASSERQGGLTDTQYF | TGTGCCAGCAGTGAACGTCAGGGAGGCCTCACAGATACGCAGTATTTT
. | TRBJ1-1 | . | 14 | TRBV5-4 | CASSLRGRNTEAFF | TGTGCCAGCAGCCTCCGGGGGAGGAACACTGAAGCTTTCTTT
. | TRBJ2-7 | TRBD2 | 17 | TRBV7-8 | CASSLAGTSGRPYEQYF | TGTGCCAGCAGCTTAGCGGGGACTAGCGGGAGGCCGTACGAGCAGTACTTC